This passage covers 27 T cell receptor beta chains from one sample sequenced in a study of shared clonotypes between healthy human individuals. CD45RO-negative, CCR7-selected cells formed the naive CD8 fraction, which excluded terminally differentiated effector memory CD45RA+ cells. Generated by immunoSEQ multiplex PCR, the TCRdb table keeps only in-frame clones and is missing some. The data hold hundreds of thousands of clones, with approximately 96% observed a single time. The material sequenced was naive CD8+ T cells sorted from blood. These receptor sequences come from a woman younger than 45 in good health.

The chain is built from TRBV4-1 and TRBJ2-1; the match to TRBD2 covers 8 bases. Germline V gene lookup returns CDR1 MGHRA and CDR2 YSYEKL. Losses at the gene ends were 0 bases for V and 1 base for J; bases not matched to a gene: 2. This CDR3 has 16 amino acids. This CDR3 reads CASSQEAGVSYNEQFF. Written as DNA, the CDR3 is TGCGCCAGCAGCCAAGAAGCGGGAGTATCCTACAATGAGCAGTTCTTC.

The rearrangement uses TRBV30 and TRBJ2-7; tentatively, D is TRBD1 (5 bases). This CDR3 has 13 amino acids. Trimming took off 4 bases at V and 0 bases at J, with 10 bases between the two ends. Germline assignment: CDR1 GTSNPN and CDR2 SVGIG (reference sequence). The CDR3 reads CAWNTGNSYEQYF. The CDR3 DNA is TGTGCCTGGAACACAGGTAACTCCTACGAGCAGTACTTC.

J is TRBJ1-6 and V is TRBV5-4; D remains ambiguous. Germline V CDR1 and CDR2: SGHNT, YYREEE (reference sequence). The CDR3 is 14 residues long. V was cut by 4 bases and J by 3 bases, with 8 bases left in between. The CDR3 region has the DNA TGTGCCAGCAGCCGGGATGACTATAATTCACCCCTCCACTTT. Its translation is CASSRDDYNSPLHF.

This clone has just one count. V gene TRBV28 combines with J gene TRBJ2-1; the D gene is possibly TRBD2 (5 bases). Germline V gene lookup returns CDR1 MDHEN and CDR2 SYDVKM. This CDR3 has 13 residues. Trimming took 3 bases from V and 10 from J, leaving 13 bases between them. The DNA for the CDR3 is TGTGCCAGCAGTTTGTTAGCGAGCGAGGAGCAGTTCTTC. The encoded protein is CASSLLASEEQFF. Drawing the rest from reference TRBV28 and TRBJ2-1, the complete variable domain is DVKVTQSSRYLVKRTGEKVFLECVQDMDHENMFWYRQDPGLGLRLIYFSYDVKMKEKGDIPEGYSVSREKKERFSLILESASTNQTSMYLCASSLLASEEQFFGPGTRLTVL.

V usage is TRBV11-2 and J usage is TRBJ1-1; unclear D gene. Trimming took 4 bases from V and 3 from J, leaving 6 bases between them. This CDR3 region has 12 residues. Germline V gene sequence: CDR1 SGHAT, CDR2 FQNNGV. The CDR3 DNA reads as TGTGCCAGCAGCTATGGGGACACTGAAGCTTTCTTT. Translation gives CASSYGDTEAFF.

This chain joins TRBV5-8 and TRBJ2-7; D gene unclear. This CDR3 region has 14 residues. CDR1 is SGHTS and CDR2 is YDEGEE in the germline V gene. Trimming left V 2 bases short and J 4 bases short, with 13 bases between. CDR3 bases: TGTGCCAGCAGCTTCAATTCGCAGGTTTACGAGCAGTACTTC. Encoded protein: CASSFNSQVYEQYF.

The chain couples TRBV6-5 to TRBJ1-6, with 7 bases matching TRBD1. The CDR3 extends over 15 amino acids. Germline CDR1 and CDR2: MNHEY and SVGAGI. J was trimmed by 3 bases and V by 4 bases; bases with no gene match: 3. The CDR3 DNA reads TGTGCCAGCAGTTCGACAGGGAACTATAATTCACCCCTCCACTTT. Protein: CASSSTGNYNSPLHF.

V is TRBV27 and J is TRBJ2-2; 8 nucleotides line up with TRBD2. Germline lookup yields CDR1 MNHEY and CDR2 SMNVEV (reference sequence). The length of the CDR3 is 15 residues. Trimming cost V 8 bases and J 1 base; bases outside gene matches: 6. In DNA, the CDR3 is TGTGCCAGCGGCCGGGGGGGCCAGAACACCGGGGAGCTGTTTTTT. It specifies CASGRGGQNTGELFF.

The rearrangement joins TRBV6-1 to TRBJ1-1, with D unclear. V was shortened by 2 bases and J by 3 bases, with 7 bases between the two germline ends. The CDR3 consists of 13 residues. Germline assignment: CDR1 MNHNS and CDR2 SASEGT. This CDR3 is CASSELEYTEAFF. CDR3 in DNA: TGTGCCAGCAGTGAACTCGAGTACACTGAAGCTTTCTTT.

The count of this clone is one. The chain links TRBV19 to TRBJ2-1; D perhaps matches TRBD2 (6 bases). Germline CDR1 and CDR2: LNHDA and SQIVND (reference sequence). V was cut by 2 bases and J by 3 bases, with 8 bases left in between. The CDR3 runs 14 residues. The CDR3 DNA is TGTGCCAGTAGTATACGGGAGAACTACAATGAGCAGTTCTTC. Its translation is CASSIRENYNEQFF.

The gene calls are TRBV25-1 and TRBJ2-5, with D perhaps being TRBD1 or TRBD2 (5 bases each). V was cut by 4 bases and J by 4 bases, with 16 bases left in between. Germline V gives CDR1 MGHDK, CDR2 SYGVNS. This CDR3 has 15 amino acids. The CDR3 spells CASSAGTGISETQYF. DNA for the CDR3: TGTGCCAGCAGTGCCGGGACGGGGATATCAGAGACCCAGTACTTC.

The genes are TRBV28 and TRBJ1-1, with TRBD1 identical over 9 bases. The CDR3 covers 14 residues. The trim removed 4 bases at V and 8 bases at J, leaving 8 bases unmatched. The germline V gene encodes CDR1 MDHEN and CDR2 SYDVKM. The CDR3 coding sequence is TGTGCCAGCAGTTGGAACCGGGACAGGGAGGAAGCTTTCTTT. Amino acid sequence: CASSWNRDREEAFF.

The CDR3 DNA is TGTGCCAGCAGCCAAAACTTTGACATTCAGTACTTC. Translated: CASSQNFDIQYF. The rearrangement joins TRBV14 to TRBJ2-4, with D hard to call. The CDR3 length is 12 residues. The germline gives CDR1 SGHDN, CDR2 FVKESK. V dropped 2 bases and J dropped 8 bases, with 7 bases sitting between them.

The chain links TRBV5-6 to TRBJ2-1, with 8 bases identical to TRBD2. The V gene's germline CDR1 is SGHDT and CDR2 YYEEEE. V lost 5 bases to trimming and J lost 4 bases; unmatched junction nucleotides: 11. The CDR3 length is 16 residues. CDR3 in amino acids: CASSLGVVAGYNEQFF. CDR3 bases: TGTGCCAGCAGTCTGGGAGTGGTAGCGGGGTACAATGAGCAGTTCTTC.

The chain couples TRBV19 to TRBJ2-3; 12 bases match TRBD2. The CDR3 contains 16 residues. The V and J ends lost 6 bases and 4 bases, in that order; junction bases with no gene match: 8. CDR1 and CDR2 from the germline V gene are LNHDA and SQIVND (reference sequence). In DNA form, the CDR3 reads TGTGCCAGTAGCACAAGACTAGCGGGAGAATCAGATACGCAGTATTTT. It specifies CASSTRLAGESDTQYF. The full variable domain, completed using reference TRBV19 and TRBJ2-3, is DGGITQSPKYLFRKEGQNVTLSCEQNLNHDAMYWYRQDPGQGLRLIYYSQIVNDFQKGDIAEGYSVSREKKESFPLTVTSAQKNPTAFYLCASSTRLAGESDTQYFGPGTRLTVL.

Concerning this clone itself: Other nucleotide sequences in the sample specify the same CDR3. The J gene is TRBJ2-3, the V gene TRBV19; TRBD1 aligns across 8 bases. The J segment lost 3 bases and the V segment lost 1 base, leaving 0 bases of the junction unmatched. Germline V gene data show CDR1 as LNHDA and CDR2 as SQIVND (reference sequence). The CDR3 loop spans 14 amino acids. CDR3 amino acids: CASSIGTGTDTQYF. In nucleotides, the CDR3 is TGTGCCAGTAGTATAGGGACAGGGACAGATACGCAGTATTTT.

The chain carries TRBV4-1 and TRBJ2-7; 11 positions match TRBD2. Per germline, CDR1 MGHRA and CDR2 YSYEKL. The CDR3 runs to 14 residues. V dropped 4 bases and J dropped 3; count of bases not matched to a gene: 2. The CDR3 bases are TGCGCCAGCAGCCCTAGCGGGAGGAACTACGAGCAGTACTTC. The encoded protein is CASSPSGRNYEQYF.

The chain joins TRBV19 to TRBJ2-1; 10 positions agree with TRBD2. Losses at the gene ends were 4 bases for V and 3 bases for J; bases not matched to a gene: 3. CDR1 is LNHDA and CDR2 is SQIVND in the germline V gene (reference sequence). The CDR3 runs to 15 residues. CDR3 sequence: CASSKSGGGYNEQFF. The CDR3 bases are TGTGCCAGTAGTAAGAGCGGGGGGGGCTACAATGAGCAGTTCTTC.

The V call is TRBV19, the J call TRBJ2-3; possibly TRBD1 or TRBD2 for D (5 bases each). V was pared by 3 bases and J by 2 bases, with 9 bases between. CDR3 length equals 14 residues. Germline CDR1 reads LNHDA; CDR2 reads SQIVND (reference sequence). The CDR3 DNA follows: TGTGCCAGTAGTATGGAGGACAACACAGATACGCAGTATTTT. Translated, it gives CASSMEDNTDTQYF.

This chain connects TRBV9 to TRBJ2-7; D remains ambiguous. Trimming pared 0 bases from V and 1 base from J, leaving 8 bases between. From germline, CDR1 is SGDLS and CDR2 YYNGEE. The CDR3 has 14 amino acids. CDR3 sequence: CASSVGVRSYEQYF. The CDR3 DNA is TGTGCCAGCAGCGTAGGAGTAAGATCCTACGAGCAGTACTTC.

This clone was counted once. The chain recombines TRBV19 with TRBJ1-5; D may be TRBD1 (5 bases). Trimming took 10 bases from V and 2 from J, leaving 18 bases between them. This CDR3 contains 15 residues. Germline V gene lookup returns CDR1 LNHDA and CDR2 SQIVND (reference sequence). For the CDR3, the DNA is TGTGCCACCCGAAGGGGAGGTTCGGGCAATCAGCCCCAGCATTTT. It specifies CATRRGGSGNQPQHF.

V and J are TRBV28 and TRBJ2-7, with D perhaps TRBD2 (5 bases). The V gene's germline CDR1 is MDHEN and CDR2 SYDVKM. The CDR3 is 15 residues long. Trimming stripped 3 bases from V and 0 bases from J, with 12 bases between. Written as DNA, the CDR3 is TGTGCCAGCAGTTTGGGTAGCGCTAGCTCCTACGAGCAGTACTTC. Translating it yields CASSLGSASSYEQYF.

J is TRBJ2-7 and V is TRBV5-4, with D possibly TRBD1 on 5 matching bases. The V end was cut by 2 bases, the J end by 3 bases, with 21 bases between. CDR3 length: 17 amino acids. CDR1 is SGHNT and CDR2 is YYREEE in the germline V gene (reference sequence). The CDR3 is CASSFNGFANRGYEQYF. The CDR3 bases are TGTGCCAGCAGCTTTAATGGTTTTGCGAATAGGGGCTACGAGCAGTACTTC.

This chain uses TRBV29-1 with TRBJ2-5; TRBD2 might be the D (6 bases). The DNA end favors TRBJ2-7, so the J call may be wrong. Germline CDR1 SQVTM, CDR2 ANQGSEA. The CDR3 spans 14 residues. CDR3 coding DNA: TGCAGCGTGCTGTTGCGGGACCATTTCTACGAGCAGTACTTC. Encoded protein: CSVLLRDHFYEQYF.

This rearrangement joins TRBV6-5 to TRBJ1-1; D gene ambiguous. V dropped 0 bases and J dropped 5 bases, with 10 bases sitting between them. Germline-derived CDR1 and CDR2 are MNHEY and SVGAGI. This CDR3 spans 14 amino acids. CDR3 coding DNA: TGTGCCAGCAGTTACTCCCCGACGGGGACTGAAGCTTTCTTT. It is translated as CASSYSPTGTEAFF.

This clone occurred once. This CDR3 is also generated by other DNA sequences in the sample. V gene TRBV28 combines with J gene TRBJ2-5; D remains ambiguous. CDR3 length equals 10 residues. The V and J ends lost 8 bases and 7 bases respectively, with 8 bases between them. Germline V gene lookup returns CDR1 MDHEN and CDR2 SYDVKM. CDR3 bases: TGTGCCAGCTCACGAGGGACCCAGTACTTC. Its translation is CASSRGTQYF.

This chain uses TRBV7-9 with TRBJ1-2; D is uncertain. CDR3 size: 11 residues. Germline CDR1 and CDR2: SEHNR and FQNEAQ (reference sequence). V shed 1 base and J shed 8 bases, with 5 bases lying between them. For the CDR3, the DNA is TGTGCCAGCAGCTTAGGACGGGGCTACACCTTC. Protein: CASSLGRGYTF.